This entry is about one TCR beta chain. This sample is drawn from a study of blood T cell repertoires in COVID-19. Study overall: Sources were T cells, B-cell-depleted T cells, or PBMCs; the material itself was cDNA or gDNA.

Using immunoSEQ multiplex PCR, the repertoire was profiled, and TCRdb retains in-frame clones only, with some absent. The repertoire holds around 300,000 clones, approximately 91% seen once, with 1.7% in the top ten. This CDR3 has 13 amino acids. Germline CDR1 and CDR2: LGHNT and FRNRAP. The junction had 5 bases not matched to a gene; V was cut back by 5 bases and J by 6 bases. In assigning cohorts, the study relied on participant-reported clinical history. The study counted Cohort 3 donors as recovered given two negative PCRs, clearance, or symptom resolution. Sequencing was done on a sample of PBMCs or T cells enriched from blood (not recorded which). This sequence was found in a woman in her 40s who had recovered from COVID-19. The chain is built from TRBV12-5 and TRBJ2-3; 7 positions agree with TRBD1. The CDR3 loop reads CASGNRGLDTQYF. The CDR3 region has the DNA TGTGCTAGTGGTAACAGGGGCCTGGATACGCAGTATTTT.